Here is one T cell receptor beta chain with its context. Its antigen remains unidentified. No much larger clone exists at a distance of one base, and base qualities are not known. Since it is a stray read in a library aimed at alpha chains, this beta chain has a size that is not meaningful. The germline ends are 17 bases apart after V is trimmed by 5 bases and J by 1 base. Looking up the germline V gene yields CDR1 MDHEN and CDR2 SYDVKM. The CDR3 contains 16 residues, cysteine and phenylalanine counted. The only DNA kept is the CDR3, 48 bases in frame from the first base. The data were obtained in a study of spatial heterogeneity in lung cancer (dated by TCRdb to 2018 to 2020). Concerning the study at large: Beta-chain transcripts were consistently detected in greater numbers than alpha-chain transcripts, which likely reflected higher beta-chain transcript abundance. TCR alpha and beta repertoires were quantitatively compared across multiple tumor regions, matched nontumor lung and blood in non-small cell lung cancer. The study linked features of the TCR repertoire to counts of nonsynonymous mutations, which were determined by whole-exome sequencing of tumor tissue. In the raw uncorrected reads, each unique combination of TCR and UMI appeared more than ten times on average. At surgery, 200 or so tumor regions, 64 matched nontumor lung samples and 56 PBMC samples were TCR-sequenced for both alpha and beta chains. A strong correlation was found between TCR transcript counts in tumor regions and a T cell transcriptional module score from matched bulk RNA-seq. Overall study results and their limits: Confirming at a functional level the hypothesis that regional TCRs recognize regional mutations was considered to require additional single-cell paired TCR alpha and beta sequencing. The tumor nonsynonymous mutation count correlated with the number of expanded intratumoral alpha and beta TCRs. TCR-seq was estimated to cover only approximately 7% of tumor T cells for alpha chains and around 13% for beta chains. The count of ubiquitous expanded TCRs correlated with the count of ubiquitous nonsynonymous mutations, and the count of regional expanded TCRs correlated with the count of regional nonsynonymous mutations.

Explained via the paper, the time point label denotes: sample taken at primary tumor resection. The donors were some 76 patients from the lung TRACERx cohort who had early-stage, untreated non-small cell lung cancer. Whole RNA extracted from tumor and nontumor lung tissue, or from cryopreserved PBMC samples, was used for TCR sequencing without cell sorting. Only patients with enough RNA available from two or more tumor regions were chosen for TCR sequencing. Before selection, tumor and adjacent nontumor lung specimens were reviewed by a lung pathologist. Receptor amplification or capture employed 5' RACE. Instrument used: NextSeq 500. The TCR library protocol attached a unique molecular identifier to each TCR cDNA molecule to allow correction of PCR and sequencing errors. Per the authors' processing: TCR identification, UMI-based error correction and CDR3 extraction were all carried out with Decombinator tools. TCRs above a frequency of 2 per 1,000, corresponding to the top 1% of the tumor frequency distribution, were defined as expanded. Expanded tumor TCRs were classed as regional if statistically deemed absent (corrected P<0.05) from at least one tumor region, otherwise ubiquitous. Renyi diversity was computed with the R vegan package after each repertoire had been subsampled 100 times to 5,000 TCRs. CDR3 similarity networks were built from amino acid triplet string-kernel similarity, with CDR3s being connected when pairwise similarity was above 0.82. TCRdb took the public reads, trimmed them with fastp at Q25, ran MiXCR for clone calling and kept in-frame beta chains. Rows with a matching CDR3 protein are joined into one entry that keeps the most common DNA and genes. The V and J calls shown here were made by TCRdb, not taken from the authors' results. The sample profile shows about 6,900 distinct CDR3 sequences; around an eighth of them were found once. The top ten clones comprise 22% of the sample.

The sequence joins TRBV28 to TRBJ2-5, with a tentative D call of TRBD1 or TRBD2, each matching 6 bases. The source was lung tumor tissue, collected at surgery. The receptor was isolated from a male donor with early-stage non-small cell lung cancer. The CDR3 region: CASSPAGHPAQETQYF. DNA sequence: TGTGCCAGCAGTCCTGCGGGACACCCAGCCCAAGAGACCCAGTACTTC.